This T cell receptor (beta chain) was sequenced for a study of identical twins. MiXCR, run by TCRdb on the 5' RACE reads, gives a single entry per CDR3 protein. The data show under 450,000 distinct CDR3 sequences, with roughly 20% seen just once and roughly 12% held by the top ten. The study's findings and limits: Cross-sectional statistics, not tracking of the same donors, supported the conclusions. There was an excess of low generation probability in the out-of-frame alpha sequences that twins shared.

Trimming stripped 0 bases from V and 10 bases from J, with 13 bases between. CDR3 length equals 15 residues. Germline CDR1 and CDR2: MNHEY and SVGAGI. This clonotype appeared a few times. Antigen specificity is unknown. All donors comprised healthy Caucasians. The chain links TRBV6-5 to TRBJ1-6, with D hard to call. The sample taken for sequencing was naive T cells sorted from blood. The TCR was taken from a man aged 50 to 60 in good health. The CDR3 DNA is TGTGCCAGCAGTTACTCGGTTACGAGGGAGTCACCCCTCCACTTT. It encodes CASSYSVTRESPLHF.